This T cell receptor beta chain appears in the sequencing data of a study of T cell repertoires in cytomegalovirus infection. Study-level background: From public TCR beta signatures came an indication of both CMV infection and matching HLA type.

TCRdb re-analysed the reads in MiXCR, keeping a single row per CDR3 protein. The sample includes 200,000 or so distinct CDR3 sequences, 28% of them seen just once. General study results and limits: Carriers of CMV and the relevant HLA type were discriminated by public TCR beta frequency.

The CDR3 extends over 18 amino acids. V lost 4 bases and J lost 5; bases outside the gene matches: 18. Germline V gene lookup returns CDR1 SGHTA and CDR2 FQGNSA. This clonotype came up many times. Antigen unknown. This rearrangement joins TRBV7-2 to TRBJ1-1, with 8 bases identical to TRBD1. Sequencing used PBMCs. The TCR originated in a human donor in good health (CMV status not recorded). Some clones in this sample may be carry-over from other donors' samples. CDR3 sequence reads: CASSSAGTGRSMGTEAFF. The CDR3 coding sequence is TGTGCCAGCAGCTCCGCAGGGACAGGTCGTTCTATGGGGACTGAAGCTTTCTTT.